This T cell receptor (beta chain) was captured in a study of beta chain features in type 1 diabetes. Turning to this clone: No antigen is known for it.

V was clipped by 7 bases and J by 7 bases; unmatched bases: 13. The CDR3 contains 13 residues. Germline V CDR1 and CDR2: SQVTM, ANQGSEA. Whole-study findings and limits: For Type 1 diabetes patients, all four CD4+ subsets carried TCRB CDR3s that were moderately but significantly shorter.

Expressed TCRB transcripts got sequenced, as all isolated RNA was reverse transcribed. TCRdb's table, derived via immunoSEQ multiplex PCR, lists solely in-frame clones and lacks some. The sample carries around 41,000 clones, 60% to 75% recorded once. Sequenced material: Tregs from blood. This sequence was found in a man between 25 and 39 years old with type 1 diabetes. Some clones in this sample may be carry-over from other donors' samples. J is TRBJ2-7 and V is TRBV29-1, with TRBD1 matching 7 bases. In DNA, the CDR3 is TGCAGCGCAACAGCCGCAGGGGGAAGGGAGCAGTACTTC. Encoded protein: CSATAAGGREQYF.